This T cell receptor beta chain was obtained from a study of blood T cells in healthy people across ages. Looked up from germline, CDR1 is SQVTM and CDR2 is ANQGSEA. Trimming pared 6 bases from V and 0 bases from J, leaving 16 bases between. CDR3 size: 15 residues. Study observations and caveats: Estimates drawn from one million T cells were deemed to understate diversity.

Each sample yielded at least 6.5 million isolated PBMCs. Extracted total RNA amounted to at least 5.5 micrograms for each sample. Primers used in a second PCR of about 7 to 12 cycles were a sample-barcoded 5' primer and a J-beta primer mix. Each cDNA was tagged by a template-switch adaptor containing 12 random nucleotides. TCRdb used MiXCR to reprocess the 5' RACE reads, holding one entry per CDR3 protein. Among over 600,000 distinct CDR3 sequences listed, about 46% were seen once. This clonotype has just a few counts. The antigen is not known. V is TRBV29-1 and J is TRBJ2-3; D unresolved. This sequence was found in an elderly man in good health. The sequencing sample was made of blood. CDR3 in DNA: TGCAGCGTAACTGACGGTAAATCTAGCACAGATACGCAGTATTTT. Protein sequence: CSVTDGKSSTDTQYF.